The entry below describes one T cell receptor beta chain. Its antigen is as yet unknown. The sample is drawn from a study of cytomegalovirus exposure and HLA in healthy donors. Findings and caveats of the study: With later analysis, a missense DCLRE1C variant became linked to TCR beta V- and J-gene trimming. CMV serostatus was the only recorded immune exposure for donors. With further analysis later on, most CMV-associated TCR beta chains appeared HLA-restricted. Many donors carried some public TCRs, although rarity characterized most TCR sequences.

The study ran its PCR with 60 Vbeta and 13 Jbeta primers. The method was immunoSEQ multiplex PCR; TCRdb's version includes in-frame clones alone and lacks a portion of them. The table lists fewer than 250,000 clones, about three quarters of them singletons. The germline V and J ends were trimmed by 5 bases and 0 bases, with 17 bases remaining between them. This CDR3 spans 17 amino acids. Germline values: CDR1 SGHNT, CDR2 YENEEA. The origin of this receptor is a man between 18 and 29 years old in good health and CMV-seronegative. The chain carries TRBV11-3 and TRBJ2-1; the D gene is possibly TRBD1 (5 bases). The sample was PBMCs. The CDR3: CASSHYTTAPSYNEQFF. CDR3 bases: TGTGCCAGCAGCCATTATACGACAGCCCCCTCCTACAATGAGCAGTTCTTC.